A single sample is the source of the 7 T cell receptor beta chains below, sequenced in a study of long-term antiretroviral therapy in people with HIV. Version v3.0 of the immunoSEQ assay ran at survey level. Sequencing was performed with immunoSEQ multiplex PCR; in TCRdb, only in-frame clones are kept and a portion is missing. The table lists around 16,000 clones, approximately 88% of them singletons. The sequenced sample was unsorted PBMCs, obtained 0.7 years before starting antiretroviral therapy. These receptors came from a man in his fifties or sixties with HIV.

This chain connects TRBV5-6 to TRBJ2-2; a possible D gene is TRBD1 (6 bases). Germline-derived CDR1 and CDR2 are SGHDT and YYEEEE. Trimming stripped 2 bases from V and 6 bases from J, with 17 bases between. CDR3 length: 16 amino acids. The CDR3 here is CASSFSPGWTAGELFF. The CDR3 nucleotides read TGTGCCAGCAGCTTCTCTCCGGGGTGGACAGCCGGGGAGCTGTTTTTT.

J is TRBJ1-3 and V is TRBV7-2, with unresolved D. Germline values: CDR1 SGHTA, CDR2 FQGNSA. Deletions cut 7 bases from V and 4 bases from J, with 11 bases between. The CDR3 is 13 residues long. CDR3 in DNA: TGTGCCAGCACCAACGGACGCGGAAACACCATATATTTT. Its protein product is CASTNGRGNTIYF.

This chain links TRBV30 with TRBJ1-1; D gene uncertain. Trimming took 0 bases from V and 1 from J, leaving 6 bases between them. Germline V CDR1 and CDR2: GTSNPN, SVGIG (reference sequence). This CDR3 is 13 amino acids long. The CDR3 DNA follows: TGTGCCTGGAGTGTACACCCGAACACTGAAGCTTTCTTT. Residues: CAWSVHPNTEAFF.

The chain recombines TRBV11-2 with TRBJ1-2; 10 positions agree with TRBD1. The CDR3 runs 15 residues. Unmatched junction bases numbered 6, after V lost 3 bases and J lost 5 bases. Germline V CDR1 and CDR2: SGHAT, FQNNGV. The CDR3 DNA sequence: TGTGCCAGCAGCTTTTTTGGGGACAGGGGTTATGGCTACACCTTC. Protein: CASSFFGDRGYGYTF.

V and J are TRBV19 and TRBJ1-1, with TRBD1 identical over 7 bases. The germline V gene has CDR1 LNHDA and CDR2 SQIVND (reference sequence). There are 15 residues in the CDR3. With 2 bases clipped from V and 5 bases from J, the junction kept 8 bases outside the gene matches. CDR3 DNA sequence: TGTGCCAGTAGTATAAGTGGAGGGGGCGAGACTGAAGCTTTCTTT. Residues: CASSISGGGETEAFF.

The gene calls are TRBV2 and TRBJ1-1; D is unresolved. This CDR3 has 11 amino acids. Germline V gene lookup returns CDR1 SNHLY and CDR2 FYNNEI. Trimming took 10 bases from V and 4 from J, leaving 10 bases between them. CDR3 protein: CATHEGTEAFF. For the CDR3, the DNA is TGTGCCACCCACGAGGGCACTGAAGCTTTCTTT.

This chain connects TRBV4-1 to TRBJ2-1; no firm D call. The V gene's germline CDR1 is MGHRA and CDR2 YSYEKL. The CDR3 is 13 amino acids. V lost 1 base to trimming and J lost 2 bases, with 3 bases between them. CDR3 sequence reads: CASSQGAYNEQFF. The CDR3 DNA reads TGCGCCAGCAGCCAAGGGGCCTACAATGAGCAGTTCTTC.